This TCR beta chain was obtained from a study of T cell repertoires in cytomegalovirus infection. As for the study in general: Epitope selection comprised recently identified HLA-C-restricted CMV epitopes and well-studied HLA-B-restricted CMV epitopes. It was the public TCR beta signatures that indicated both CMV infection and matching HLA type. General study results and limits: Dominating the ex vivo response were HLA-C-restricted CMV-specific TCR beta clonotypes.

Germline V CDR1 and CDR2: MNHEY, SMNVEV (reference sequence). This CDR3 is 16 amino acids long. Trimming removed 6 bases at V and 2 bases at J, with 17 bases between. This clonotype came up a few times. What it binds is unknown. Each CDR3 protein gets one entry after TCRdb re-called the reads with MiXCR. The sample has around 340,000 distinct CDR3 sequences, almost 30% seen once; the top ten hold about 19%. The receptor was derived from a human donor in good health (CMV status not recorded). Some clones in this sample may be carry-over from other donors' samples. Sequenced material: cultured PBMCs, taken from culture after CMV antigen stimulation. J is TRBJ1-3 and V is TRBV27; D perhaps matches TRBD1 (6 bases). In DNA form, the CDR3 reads TGTGCCAGCAGCCCCGAGGGGGTAAGAGCTGGAAACACCATATATTTT. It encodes CASSPEGVRAGNTIYF.